This T cell receptor beta chain comes out of a study of T cell changes during pregnancy in multiple sclerosis. Produced via immunoSEQ multiplex PCR; TCRdb's table is partial and in-frame only. The profile shows tens of thousands of clones, almost 90% of them singletons. The material was peripheral blood, obtained in the second trimester of pregnancy. The receptor was isolated from a female donor in good health, enrolled as a control in a pregnancy study.

CDR3 sequence reads: CASSPVLLAGGAGANVLTF. The CDR3 DNA is TGTGCCAGCAGCCCTGTCCTACTAGCGGGAGGAGCTGGGGCCAACGTCCTGACTTTC. The chain employs TRBV5-8 and TRBJ2-6, with 12 bases aligning to TRBD2. The length of the CDR3 is 19 residues. The V gene's germline CDR1 is SGHTS and CDR2 YDEGEE. V lost 4 bases, J lost 2 bases, and 10 bases stayed unmatched.